This TCR beta chain comes out of a study of T-cell reconstitution after alpha-beta-depleted transplantation in children. Trimming at V came to 6 bases and at J to 5 bases, leaving 10 bases not matched to a gene. This CDR3 has 16 amino acids. The TCRbeta library incorporated unique molecular identifiers. TCRdb reanalysed the PCR reads using MiXCR and keeps one entry per CDR3 protein. The sample holds 200,000 to 250,000 distinct CDR3 sequences, around 9.6% seen once. This sample comprised PBMCs from the stem cell graft donor, obtained from the stem cell graft. The TCR originated in a human donor who donated a stem cell graft to a child with acute lymphoblastic leukemia. The V gene is TRBV12-3 or TRBV12-4, the J gene TRBJ1-6; 7 nucleotides line up with TRBD1. The CDR3 loop is CASSPRGPPDNSPLHF. The CDR3 region has the DNA TGTGCCAGCAGCCCAAGGGGGCCTCCCGATAATTCACCCCTCCACTTT.